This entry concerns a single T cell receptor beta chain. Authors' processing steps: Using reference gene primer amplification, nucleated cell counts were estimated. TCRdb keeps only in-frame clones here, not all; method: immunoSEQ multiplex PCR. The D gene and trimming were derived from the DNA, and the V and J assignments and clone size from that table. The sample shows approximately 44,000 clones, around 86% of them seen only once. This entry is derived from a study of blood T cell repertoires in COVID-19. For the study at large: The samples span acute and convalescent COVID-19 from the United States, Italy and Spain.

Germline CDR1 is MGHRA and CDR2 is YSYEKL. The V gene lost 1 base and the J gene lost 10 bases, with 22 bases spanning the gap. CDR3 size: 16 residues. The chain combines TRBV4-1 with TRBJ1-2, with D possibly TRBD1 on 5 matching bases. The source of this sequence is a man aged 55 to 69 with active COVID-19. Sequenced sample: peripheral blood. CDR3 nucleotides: TGCGCCAGCAGCCAAGGACAGACTTTATTAACTATTCCCTACACCTTC. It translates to CASSQGQTLLTIPYTF.